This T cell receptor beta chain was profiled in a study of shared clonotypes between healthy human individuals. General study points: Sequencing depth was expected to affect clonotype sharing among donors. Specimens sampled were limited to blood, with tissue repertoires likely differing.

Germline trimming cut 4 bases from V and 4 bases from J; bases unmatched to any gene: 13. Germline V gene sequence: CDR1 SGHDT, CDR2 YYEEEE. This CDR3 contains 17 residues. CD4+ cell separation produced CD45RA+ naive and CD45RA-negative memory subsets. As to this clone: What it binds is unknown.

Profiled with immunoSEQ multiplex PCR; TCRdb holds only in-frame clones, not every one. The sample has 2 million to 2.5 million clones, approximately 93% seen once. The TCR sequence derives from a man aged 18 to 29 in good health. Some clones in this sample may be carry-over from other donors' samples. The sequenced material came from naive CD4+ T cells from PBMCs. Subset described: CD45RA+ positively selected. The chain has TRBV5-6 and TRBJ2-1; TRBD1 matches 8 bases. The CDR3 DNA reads TGTGCCAGCAGCCCTCGCCGGCCCCAGGGGGCTTACAATGAGCAGTTCTTC. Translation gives CASSPRRPQGAYNEQFF.